Shown below are 19 T cell receptor beta chains from a single sample sequenced in a study of early T cells in non-severe SARS-CoV-2 infection (dated by TCRdb to about 2021). Libraries were made using 5' RACE. Sequencing instrument: NextSeq 500. The public sequencing data were trimmed at Q25 with fastp and processed into clonotypes with MiXCR by TCRdb, which kept only in-frame beta chains. Under each unique CDR3 protein, matching rows form one entry showing the most common genes and DNA. This sample comprises fewer than 60,000 distinct CDR3 sequences, 7.5% to 10% of them detected only once. The top ten hold 14% to 15% of the sample. The specimen sequenced was whole blood. The receptors originated from an adult who was a healthcare worker with PCR-confirmed SARS-CoV-2 infection or an uninfected control (not recorded which).

The V call is TRBV7-9, the J call TRBJ1-6; unclear D gene. Germline assignment: CDR1 SEHNR and CDR2 FQNEAQ (reference sequence). The CDR3 sequence is 14 residues long. With 0 bases removed from V and 10 bases from J, the gap between germline ends came to 10 bases. The DNA of the CDR3 is TGTGCCAGCAGCTTAGCTGGGAGAGGCTCACCCCTCCACTTT. Its translation is CASSLAGRGSPLHF.

This clonotype has just a few counts. J is TRBJ1-1 and V is TRBV29-1; D gene ambiguous. The CDR3 extends over 11 amino acids. The V end was cut by 5 bases, the J end by 1 base, with 5 bases between. The germline V gene encodes CDR1 SQVTM and CDR2 ANQGSEA. CDR3 DNA: TGCAGCGTTAGATCGAACACTGAAGCTTTCTTT. Its translation: CSVRSNTEAFF.

This clonotype was detected many times. The chain's CDR3 is CAAWTGGAYEQYF. The CDR3 DNA follows: TGTGCCGCCTGGACAGGGGGAGCCTACGAGCAGTACTTC. V usage is TRBV30 and J usage is TRBJ2-7, with 10 bases fitting TRBD1. CDR3 length: 13 residues. The germline CDR1 and CDR2 sequences are GTSNPN and SVGIG (reference sequence). The junction had 6 bases not matched to a gene; V was cut back by 8 bases and J by 2 bases.

Ten or more counts support this clonotype. The chain couples TRBV25-1 to TRBJ2-1; 7 nucleotides align to TRBD1. With V trimmed by 8 bases and J by 2 bases, 6 bases remained unmatched. This CDR3 has 14 amino acids. From germline, CDR1 is MGHDK and CDR2 SYGVNS. The CDR3 sequence: CASRKTGPYNEQFF. The CDR3 DNA sequence: TGTGCCAGCCGCAAGACAGGGCCCTACAATGAGCAGTTCTTC.

Only a few counts were recorded for this clonotype. J is TRBJ2-1 and V is TRBV24-1; possible D gene TRBD1, 5 bases. The V gene lost 3 bases and the J gene lost 2 bases, with 10 bases spanning the gap. Germline V gene data show CDR1 as KGHDR and CDR2 as SFDVKD. This CDR3 region has 15 residues. The CDR3 region is CATSDPQGAYNEQFF. The CDR3 DNA reads as TGTGCCACCAGTGATCCCCAGGGCGCCTACAATGAGCAGTTCTTC.

This clonotype came up many times. The chain carries TRBV29-1 and TRBJ2-5; 8 nucleotides line up with TRBD2. CDR3 length equals 13 residues. The V segment lost 7 bases and the J segment 5 bases; nucleotides outside the gene matches: 9. Germline V gives CDR1 SQVTM, CDR2 ANQGSEA. For the CDR3, the DNA is TGCAGCGCCAGGCTAGCGGGCGTTGAGACCCAGTACTTC. This translates into CSARLAGVETQYF.

This clonotype was found a few times. The genes are TRBV28 and TRBJ2-3; D call uncertain. This CDR3 spans 13 amino acids. From germline, CDR1 is MDHEN and CDR2 SYDVKM. Trimming cost V 7 bases and J 4 bases, with 12 bases left between them. The DNA for the CDR3 is TGTGCCAGCAACGTGGGCGAGTCAGATACGCAGTATTTT. Its translation is CASNVGESDTQYF.

This clonotype was seen repeatedly, ten times or more. This sequence joins TRBV5-6 and TRBJ2-1; TRBD2 might be the D (6 bases). The V gene's germline CDR1 is SGHDT and CDR2 YYEEEE. The CDR3 extends over 16 amino acids. Trimming stripped 4 bases from V and 0 bases from J, with 14 bases between. The CDR3 DNA reads TGTGCCAGCAGCCAGCCGGGACTCGGCTCCTACAATGAGCAGTTCTTC. Its protein product is CASSQPGLGSYNEQFF.

This clonotype was seen at least ten times. V is TRBV27 and J is TRBJ1-6; D is unclear. CDR3 size: 13 residues. V was pared by 4 bases and J by 7 bases, with 8 bases between. Looked up from germline, CDR1 is MNHEY and CDR2 is SMNVEV (reference sequence). This CDR3 is CASSYGVNSPLHF. CDR3 in DNA: TGTGCCAGCAGTTATGGGGTCAATTCACCCCTCCACTTT.

This clonotype was detected only a few times. This sequence joins TRBV20-1 and TRBJ1-6; 11 positions agree with TRBD1. Germline lookup yields CDR1 DFQATT and CDR2 SNEGSKA (reference sequence). The CDR3 is made up of 14 amino acids. Germline trimming cut 4 bases from V and 9 bases from J; bases unmatched to any gene: 5. Here the CDR3 reads CSATRTGGASPLHF. For the CDR3, the DNA is TGCAGTGCTACCCGGACAGGGGGCGCTTCACCCCTCCACTTT.

This clonotype occurred many times. This chain connects TRBV10-3 to TRBJ1-1; no definite D call. Trimming cost V 5 bases and J 4 bases, with 8 bases left between them. The CDR3 is 12 amino acids. Per germline, CDR1 ENHRY and CDR2 SYGVKD. CDR3 sequence: CAISRGGTEAFF. DNA of the CDR3: TGTGCCATCAGTCGGGGTGGCACTGAAGCTTTCTTT.

This clonotype showed up many times. V usage is TRBV20-1 and J usage is TRBJ1-1; D remains ambiguous. This CDR3 spans 13 amino acids. V was trimmed by 6 bases and J by 0 bases, leaving 11 bases between them. Germline CDR1 and CDR2: DFQATT and SNEGSKA (reference sequence). This CDR3 is CSAPRSMNTEAFF. The CDR3 region has the DNA TGCAGTGCCCCCAGGAGCATGAACACTGAAGCTTTCTTT.

This clonotype was recorded at least ten times. The chain combines TRBV27 with TRBJ2-7; 8 bases align to TRBD1. The CDR3 consists of 15 residues. The V segment lost 7 bases and the J segment 5 bases; nucleotides outside the gene matches: 13. From germline, CDR1 is MNHEY and CDR2 SMNVEV (reference sequence). CDR3 coding DNA: TGTGCCAGCACCCCACGGCAGGGGGCCTGGAACGAGCAGTACTTC. This codes for CASTPRQGAWNEQYF.

This clonotype has only a few counts. CDR3 amino acids: CASSQETGAGELFF. CDR3 nucleotide sequence: TGCGCCAGCAGCCAAGAGACCGGGGCCGGGGAGCTGTTTTTT. The chain combines TRBV4-3 with TRBJ2-2; tentative D call: TRBD2 (5 bases). This CDR3 is 14 amino acids long. Per the germline V gene, CDR1 is LGHNA and CDR2 is YSLEER. With 0 bases removed from V and 6 bases from J, the gap between germline ends came to 8 bases.

The V and J genes are TRBV7-6 and TRBJ2-1; no clear D gene. The germline V gene encodes CDR1 SGHVS and CDR2 FNYEAQ. The CDR3 spans 13 residues. Trimming removed 5 bases from V and 8 bases from J, with 13 bases in between. CDR3 amino acids: CASSPAFRDEQFF. CDR3 nucleotides: TGTGCCAGCAGCCCCGCCTTTAGGGATGAGCAGTTCTTC.

This chain links TRBV28 with TRBJ2-1; 9 bases match TRBD1. V was pared by 5 bases and J by 4 bases, with 9 bases of the junction left unmatched. Germline V lookup: CDR1 MDHEN, CDR2 SYDVKM. This CDR3 contains 16 residues. In DNA, the CDR3 is TGTGCCAGCAGTAACTACCCGGGACAGGGATACAATGAGCAGTTCTTC. Translating it yields CASSNYPGQGYNEQFF.

This clonotype showed up many times. The chain recombines TRBV29-1 with TRBJ1-1; a weak D match, TRBD1 (5 bases). The CDR3 extends over 15 amino acids. Germline lookup yields CDR1 SQVTM and CDR2 ANQGSEA. Trimming removed 0 bases at V and 1 base at J, with 12 bases between. The CDR3 DNA reads TGCAGCGTTGAAGATTCCAGGGCCTGGAACACTGAAGCTTTCTTT. This encodes CSVEDSRAWNTEAFF.

This clonotype was counted ten times or more. This chain uses TRBV27 with TRBJ2-1, with a possible D match to TRBD1 (5 bases). Looked up from germline, CDR1 is MNHEY and CDR2 is SMNVEV (reference sequence). The CDR3 totals 12 residues. Between the trimmed V and J ends, which lost 4 bases and 6 bases, there was a span of 7 bases. The CDR3, as DNA: TGTGCCAGCAGTTCGACAGTCAATGAGCAGTTCTTC. It specifies CASSSTVNEQFF.

This clonotype was counted a few times. The V call is TRBV4-2, the J call TRBJ2-5; D may be TRBD1 (7 bases). Germline-derived CDR1 and CDR2 are LGHNA and YNFKEQ. The CDR3 spans 15 residues. V lost 4 bases to trimming and J lost 5 bases, with 17 bases between them. In DNA, the CDR3 is TGTGCCAGCAGCCCGCCTCTCGGGGGACAGGAGACCCAGTACTTC. It codes for CASSPPLGGQETQYF.